The clone carrying this TCR beta chain has just a few counts. This sample was included in a study of T cells in Graves' hyperthyroidism and ophthalmopathy. Researchers amplified the TCR beta CDR3 regions from RNA transcripts. During a first-round RT-PCR of the TCR CDR3, the HTBI primer set was used. TCRdb called the multiplex PCR reads again in MiXCR, with one record for every CDR3 protein. Seen here are under 350,000 distinct CDR3 sequences, approximately 18% observed once, and the top ten hold 45% to 50%. The TCR was taken from a woman aged 45-59 years with Graves' hyperthyroidism. What was sequenced was blood.

CDR3 in DNA: TGTGCCACCAGTAGGGACAGCTCCCACGGCGAGCAGTACGTC. Protein sequence: CATSRDSSHGEQYV. The chain recombines TRBV24-1 with TRBJ2-7; 7 bases align to TRBD1. The length of the CDR3 is 14 residues. V shed 6 bases, J shed 6 bases, and the junction held 10 bases outside the gene matches. CDR1 is KGHDR, CDR2 SFDVKD, per germline.